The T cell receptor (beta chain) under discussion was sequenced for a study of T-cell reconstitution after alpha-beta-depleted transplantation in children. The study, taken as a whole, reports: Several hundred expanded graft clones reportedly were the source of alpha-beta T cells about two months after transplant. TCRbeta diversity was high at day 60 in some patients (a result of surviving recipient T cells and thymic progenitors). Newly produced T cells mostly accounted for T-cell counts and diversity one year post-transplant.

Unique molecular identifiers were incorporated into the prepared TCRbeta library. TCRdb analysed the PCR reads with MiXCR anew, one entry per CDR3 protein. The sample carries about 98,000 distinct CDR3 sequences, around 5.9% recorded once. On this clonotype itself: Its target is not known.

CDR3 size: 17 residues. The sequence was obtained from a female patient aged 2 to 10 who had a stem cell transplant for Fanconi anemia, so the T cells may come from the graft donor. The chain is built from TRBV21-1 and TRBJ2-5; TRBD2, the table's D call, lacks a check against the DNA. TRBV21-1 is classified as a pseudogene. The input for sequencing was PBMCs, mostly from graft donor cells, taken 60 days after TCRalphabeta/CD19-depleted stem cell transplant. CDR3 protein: CASSKDLKLGRGETQYF. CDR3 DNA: TGTGCCAGCAGCAAAGACCTGAAGCTCGGGAGGGGTGAGACCCAGTACTTC.